The rows below give T cell receptor beta chains drawn from one sample of a study of blood T cells in healthy people across ages. TCRdb recomputed calls from the 5' RACE reads with MiXCR, one row per CDR3 protein. The sample holds 700,000 or so distinct CDR3 sequences, 40% to 45% seen once. Sequenced input: blood. The receptors here all came from a man aged 80 or over in good health. CDR3s include the opening cysteine and the closing phenylalanine or tryptophan. The D gene is left open where the match is weak. Only part of the rows carry a size: once, few, many, or a class if the clone is expanded.

V,size,D,J,DNA,CDR3
TRBV9,few,TRBD1,TRBJ2-7,TGTGCCAGCAGCGAAGGGACAGGTCCTCCAACCTACGAGCAGTACTTC,CASSEGTGPPTYEQYF
TRBV7-2,.,TRBD2,TRBJ2-7,TGTGCCAGCAGCGGAGGGAGGGGACCTTCCTACGAGCAGTACTTC,CASSGGRGPSYEQYF
TRBV30,.,.,TRBJ2-3,TGTGCCTGGACGCGTTCGGCAGGCACAGATACGCAGTATTTT,CAWTRSAGTDTQYF
TRBV7-2,few,.,TRBJ2-1,TGTGCCAGCAGCTTAGCGTCCGGGCGACTCACCGCAAGGTACAATGAGCAGTTCTTC,CASSLASGRLTARYNEQFF
TRBV7-6,.,.,TRBJ2-1,TGTGCCAGCAGCTTAGCGGCGAGTAGCTCCTACAATGAGCAGTTCTTC,CASSLAASSSYNEQFF
TRBV12-3/TRBV12-4,.,.,TRBJ2-7,TGTGCCAGCAGTTTAGGACGGATCCCGGAGCAGTACTTC,CASSLGRIPEQYF
TRBV28,.,TRBD1,TRBJ1-2,TGTGCCAGCAGTTTTACCGGGACAGGGGGCTCTGGCTACACCTTC,CASSFTGTGGSGYTF
TRBV6-5,.,TRBD1,TRBJ2-3,TGTGCCAGCAGTCAATCCGGGACAGGGGCAGATACGCAGTATTTT,CASSQSGTGADTQYF
TRBV5-1,.,TRBD2,TRBJ2-3,TGCGCCAGCAGAAGGCGGGGGACCACAGATACGCAGTATTTT,CASRRRGTTDTQYF
TRBV15,.,.,TRBJ2-3,TGTGCCACCAGAAATAGTAGGATGGGCGGGGATACGCAGTATTTT,CATRNSRMGGDTQYF
TRBV6-1,.,TRBD1,TRBJ1-2,TGTGCCAGCAGTGAAGTAACAGGGGGACCTCAGAGCTACACCTTC,CASSEVTGGPQSYTF
TRBV6-2/TRBV6-3,.,.,TRBJ1-5,TGTGCCAGCAGTGCGACAGGAAGGCTAGCGACCCAGCATTTT,CASSATGRLATQHF
TRBV20-1,.,.,TRBJ2-4,TGCAGTGCTAGGGGAAAGACAGCCACCTTAGCCAAAAACATTCAGTACTTC,CSARGKTATLAKNIQYF
TRBV11-3,.,TRBD2,TRBJ2-7,TGTGCCAGCAGCCAGACAGCGGGAGGGGCCTACGAGCAGTACTTC,CASSQTAGGAYEQYF
TRBV29-1,once,.,TRBJ2-1,TGCAGCGGCGCTAGTTCCCCCTACAATGAGCAGTTCTTC,CSGASSPYNEQFF
TRBV3-1,.,.,TRBJ2-6,TGTGCCAGCAGCCAAGAGGGGAGGGCCAACGTCCTGACTTTC,CASSQEGRANVLTF
TRBV7-2,.,TRBD1,TRBJ1-2,TGTGCCAGCAGCCCCGGGACAGGGTTAAACTATGGCTACACCTTC,CASSPGTGLNYGYTF
TRBV6-2/TRBV6-3,.,TRBD2,TRBJ2-1,TGTGCCAGCAGTAGAGCGGGAGGAGTTTCCTACAATGAGCAGTTCTTC,CASSRAGGVSYNEQFF
TRBV12-3/TRBV12-4,.,TRBD2,TRBJ2-1,TGTGCCAGCAGCTCAGGACTAGCGCGGAACAATGAGCAGTTCTTC,CASSSGLARNNEQFF
TRBV7-2,few,.,TRBJ2-3,TGTGCCAGCAGCCTTCAGCCCCCGGATACGCAGTATTTT,CASSLQPPDTQYF
TRBV20-1,.,.,TRBJ2-5,TGCAGTGTTGGCCTAGCGGAGACCCAGTACTTC,CSVGLAETQYF
TRBV6-1,.,.,TRBJ1-5,TGTGCCAGCAGTTCAGAGCAATATAGCAATCAGCCCCAGCATTTT,CASSSEQYSNQPQHF
TRBV29-1,.,.,TRBJ2-1,TGCAGCGTTGAGAGGACGCTAGCGGACAGGGACAATAAGCAGTTCTTC,CSVERTLADRDNKQFF